The next 7 T cell receptor beta chains were all read from a single sample in a study of blood T cell repertoires in COVID-19 (dated by TCRdb to about 2020). Library method: the immunoSEQ multiplex PCR assay. TCRdb took this table from immuneACCESS and kept in-frame rearrangements with V and J called. Such tables lack part of the clones; where checked against another copy, unresolved V genes explain under half of the gap, and the rest is unexplained. For this sample there are around 200,000 clones; 80% to 90% appear just once. The top ten hold approximately 11% of the sample. Sequencing was done on a sample of peripheral blood. These receptors originate from a human donor with active or convalescent COVID-19. The donor label of this sample is uncertain.

The chain employs TRBV30 and TRBJ2-1, with TRBD1 identical over 7 bases. CDR3 length: 13 residues. V shed 3 bases and J 4 bases; nucleotides not matched to a gene: 3. Germline CDR1 reads GTSNPN; CDR2 reads SVGIG (reference sequence). The DNA of the CDR3 is TGTGCCTGGAGGGGACAGAGTTACAATGAGCAGTTCTTC. Protein product: CAWRGQSYNEQFF.

The chain couples TRBV5-4 to TRBJ2-5, with D uncertain. The CDR3 is 13 amino acids. Germline V gene sequence: CDR1 SGHNT, CDR2 YYREEE (reference sequence). V was trimmed by 6 bases and J by 4 bases, leaving 13 bases between them. The CDR3 region is CASNPWAIETQYF. CDR3 DNA sequence: TGTGCCAGCAATCCCTGGGCAATAGAGACCCAGTACTTC.

This clone appeared once. V gene TRBV9 combines with J gene TRBJ2-1; maybe TRBD2 (7 bases). CDR1 and CDR2 from the germline V gene are SGDLS and YYNGEE. V was pared by 4 bases and J by 9 bases, with 17 bases between. CDR3 length equals 14 residues. CDR3 DNA: TGTGCCAGCAGCTCTCCCCGGGGGGCAGGTGAGCAGTTCTTC. Residues: CASSSPRGAGEQFF.

This chain connects TRBV6-5 to TRBJ1-1; D is uncertain. This CDR3 contains 13 residues. The germline gives CDR1 MNHEY, CDR2 SVGAGI. The V and J ends lost 6 bases and 0 bases respectively, with 8 bases between them. DNA for the CDR3: TGTGCCAGCAGGACACAGATGAACACTGAAGCTTTCTTT. It encodes CASRTQMNTEAFF.

The chain employs TRBV14 and TRBJ2-2; 10 nucleotides line up with TRBD1. The CDR3 spans 18 residues. The V and J ends lost 0 bases and 7 bases, in that order; junction bases with no gene match: 11. Germline CDR1 reads SGHDN; CDR2 reads FVKESK. The CDR3 DNA is TGTGCCAGCAGCCAAGATGGGCGACAGGGGGCGCAAGGCGGGGAGCTGTTTTTT. This codes for CASSQDGRQGAQGGELFF. The entire variable domain, with the rest obtained from reference TRBV14 and TRBJ2-2, is as follows: EAGVTQFPSHSVIEKGQTVTLRCDPISGHDNLYWYRRVMGKEIKFLLHFVKESKQDESGMPNNRFLAERTGGTYSTLKVQPAELEDSGVYFCASSQDGRQGAQGGELFFGEGSRLTVL.

The chain uses TRBV2 and TRBJ2-5; 12 nucleotides align to TRBD2. Losses at the gene ends were 5 bases for V and 5 bases for J; bases not matched to a gene: 12. The CDR3 consists of 17 residues. CDR1 SNHLY and CDR2 FYNNEI come from the germline V gene. The CDR3 spells CASSWTSGMGVGETQYF. The CDR3 nucleotides read TGTGCCAGCAGTTGGACTAGCGGGATGGGGGTGGGCGAGACCCAGTACTTC.

The rearrangement links TRBV9 to TRBJ2-7, with 8 bases fitting TRBD2. The CDR3 contains 17 residues. The germline V gene has CDR1 SGDLS and CDR2 YYNGEE. V lost 0 bases to trimming and J lost 2 bases; unmatched junction nucleotides: 10. The CDR3 loop is CASSVGIAGSSPYEQYF. CDR3 in DNA: TGTGCCAGCAGCGTAGGGATAGCGGGAAGTTCTCCCTACGAGCAGTACTTC.